The 7 T cell receptor beta chains below come from one sample, sequenced in a study of blood T cells in healthy people across ages. A second 7 to 11 cycle PCR used barcoded and J-beta primers. A single record per CDR3 protein comes from TCRdb applying MiXCR to the 5' RACE reads. The data show roughly 1,500,000 distinct CDR3 sequences, with 42% seen just once and approximately 7.9% held by the top ten. Sequencing was carried out using blood. The source is a woman in her late teens or twenties in good health.

The chain employs TRBV3-1 and TRBJ2-5; D might be TRBD1 or TRBD2, each matching 5 bases. The CDR3 has 14 residues. V lost 1 base, J lost 11 bases, and 17 bases lay in between. Germline V gene sequence: CDR1 LGHDT, CDR2 YNNKEL (reference sequence). The CDR3 is CASSQVRGPHEQYF. CDR3 sequence (DNA): TGTGCCAGCAGCCAAGTTCGGGGCCCCCATGAGCAGTACTTC.

The J gene is TRBJ2-7, the V gene TRBV25-1; tentatively, D is TRBD1 or TRBD2 (5 bases each). V was pared by 3 bases and J by 2 bases, with 11 bases between. The CDR3 is 14 amino acids. Germline values: CDR1 MGHDK, CDR2 SYGVNS. CDR3 coding DNA: TGTGCCAGCAGTGAGATGGGGGTGACCTACGAGCAGTACTTC. Translated: CASSEMGVTYEQYF.

A note on this clonotype: At one end the junction does not follow the germline gene, possibly because of a read error. V usage is TRBV20-1 and J usage is TRBJ2-1; D uncertain. The CDR3 runs to 14 residues. CDR1 is DFQATT and CDR2 is SNEGSKA in the germline V gene (reference sequence). The CDR3 sequence: CSARDMFSYNEQVF. CDR3 in DNA: TGCAGTGCTAGAGATATGTTTTCCTACAATGAGCAGGTCTTC.

The chain is built from TRBV12-3 or TRBV12-4 and TRBJ2-7; D remains ambiguous. V was cut by 3 bases and J by 2 bases, with 17 bases left in between. The CDR3 contains 16 residues. The CDR3 DNA reads as TGTGCCAGCAGTTTCAACCCTACACAGACTCCCTACGAGCAGTACTTC. Protein sequence: CASSFNPTQTPYEQYF.

This clonotype was counted only a few times. V and J are TRBV20-1 and TRBJ1-2, with a weak D call TRBD1 (5 bases). CDR3 size: 11 residues. Germline CDR1 is DFQATT and CDR2 is SNEGSKA (reference sequence). V was shortened by 3 bases and J by 8 bases, with 10 bases between the two germline ends. The CDR3 protein is CSASIQGGYTF. The DNA of the CDR3 is TGCAGTGCTAGCATCCAGGGAGGCTACACCTTC.

This chain uses TRBV12-3 or TRBV12-4 with TRBJ1-1; the match to TRBD1 covers 7 bases. The trim removed 7 bases at V and 5 bases at J, leaving 10 bases unmatched. The CDR3 runs to 14 residues. The CDR3 here is CASTTQGGNTEAFF. CDR3 nucleotide sequence: TGTGCCAGCACCACCCAGGGGGGAAATACTGAAGCTTTCTTT.

Concerning this clonotype: A much larger clonotype is one base distant, so this may be a read error. The rearrangement joins TRBV4-2 to TRBJ2-4; 14 positions agree with TRBD2. The DNA end is a closer match to TRBJ2-7, so the J assignment may be wrong. This CDR3 has 16 amino acids. CDR1 LGHNA and CDR2 YNFKEQ come from the germline V gene. CDR3 sequence (DNA): TGTGTCAGCAGCTCCGGGACTAGCGGGGGTTCCTACGAGCAGTACTTC. Translated, it gives CVSSSGTSGGSYEQYF.